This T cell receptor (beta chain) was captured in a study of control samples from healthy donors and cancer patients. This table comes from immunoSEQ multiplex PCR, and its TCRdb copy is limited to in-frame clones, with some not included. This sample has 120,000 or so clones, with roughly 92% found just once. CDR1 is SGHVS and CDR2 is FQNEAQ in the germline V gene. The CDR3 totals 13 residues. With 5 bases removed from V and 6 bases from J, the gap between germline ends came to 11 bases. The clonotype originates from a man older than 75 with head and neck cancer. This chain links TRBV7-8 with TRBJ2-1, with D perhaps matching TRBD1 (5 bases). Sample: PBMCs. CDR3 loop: CASSRNQGNEQFF. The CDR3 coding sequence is TGTGCCAGCAGCCGTAACCAGGGCAATGAGCAGTTCTTC.